This T cell receptor beta chain comes out of a study of blood T cell repertoires in COVID-19. Across the whole study: Donors in the United States, Italy and Spain gave samples during acute or convalescent COVID-19. Sources were T cells, B-cell-depleted T cells, or PBMCs; the material itself was cDNA or gDNA.

Germline V gene data show CDR1 as SNHLY and CDR2 as FYNNEI. The CDR3 sequence is 16 residues long. The trim removed 8 bases at V and 1 base at J, leaving 10 bases unmatched. As handled by the study authors: Quantification of nucleated cells was approximated via reference gene primer amplification. Libraries were prepared by immunoSEQ multiplex PCR; TCRdb keeps only in-frame clonotypes and omits some of them. That table gives V, J and clone size, and the DNA gave D and trimming. The repertoire holds more than 150,000 clones, with less than 90% as singletons. Material: peripheral blood. The receptor was isolated from an older man with active or convalescent COVID-19. V gene TRBV2 combines with J gene TRBJ2-7, with 11 bases fitting TRBD2. CDR3 nucleotides: TGTGCCAGCGAGATAGCGGGAGGGTTGGGATCCTACGAGCAGTACTTC. Encoded protein: CASEIAGGLGSYEQYF.